The rows below give T cell receptor beta chains drawn from one sample of a study of CD8 T cells in ankylosing spondylitis. TCRdb used MiXCR to reprocess the 5' RACE reads, holding one entry per CDR3 protein. The table lists tens of thousands of distinct CDR3 sequences, about 15% of them singletons. Sequencing input: blood. All receptors derive from a male donor with ankylosing spondylitis or in good health (not recorded which). CDR3s include the opening cysteine and the closing phenylalanine or tryptophan. The order of the fields is CDR3 DNA, CDR3 protein, clone size, V gene, D gene, J gene. A D gene is named only where the DNA matches it firmly. For some rows the clone size is stated as once, few or many, or as a class when expanded; others skip it.

cdr3_nt: TGTGCCAGTAGGATTAGCGGGAGGGCCTTCAATGAGCAGTTCTTC; cdr3_aa: CASRISGRAFNEQFF; clone_size: many; v_call: TRBV19; d_call: TRBD2; j_call: TRBJ2-1
cdr3_nt: TGTGCCAGCAGCCTAGCGGGGGGCCTCACAGATACGCAGTATTTT; cdr3_aa: CASSLAGGLTDTQYF; clone_size: many; v_call: TRBV5-6; d_call: TRBD2; j_call: TRBJ2-3
cdr3_nt: TGTGCCAGCAGCGAAGTAGGGAGGACTGAAGCTTTCTTT; cdr3_aa: CASSEVGRTEAFF; clone_size: NA; v_call: TRBV5-6; d_call: NA; j_call: TRBJ1-1
cdr3_nt: TGCGCCAGCAGCTTTTCAGGGGGCGATCAGCCCCAGCATTTT; cdr3_aa: CASSFSGGDQPQHF; clone_size: few; v_call: TRBV5-1; d_call: TRBD1; j_call: TRBJ1-5
cdr3_nt: TGTGCCACCAGTCCGGGACAGGGGGCTAATGAGCAGTTCTTC; cdr3_aa: CATSPGQGANEQFF; clone_size: few; v_call: TRBV24-1; d_call: TRBD1; j_call: TRBJ2-1
cdr3_nt: TGCAGTGCTAGAGATCTTCCGTTACGCCGAAATGAGCAGTTCTTC; cdr3_aa: CSARDLPLRRNEQFF; clone_size: NA; v_call: TRBV20-1; d_call: NA; j_call: TRBJ2-1
cdr3_nt: TGTGCCAGCAGCGACGGGCTACAATGCAAGCCCCAGCATTTT; cdr3_aa: CASSDGLQCKPQHF; clone_size: NA; v_call: TRBV21-1; d_call: NA; j_call: TRBJ1-5
cdr3_nt: TGCAGTGCTAGATCTGGCACCGGGGAGCTGTTTTTT; cdr3_aa: CSARSGTGELFF; clone_size: few; v_call: TRBV20-1; d_call: NA; j_call: TRBJ2-2
cdr3_nt: TGCAGCGTTGAGTTGGACAGGGGGCTCAAAGAGCAGTTCTTC; cdr3_aa: CSVELDRGLKEQFF; clone_size: few; v_call: TRBV29-1; d_call: TRBD1; j_call: TRBJ2-1
cdr3_nt: TGTGCCAGCAGTTACGGCAGGCGGGGTCAGCCCCAGCATTTT; cdr3_aa: CASSYGRRGQPQHF; clone_size: NA; v_call: TRBV6-5; d_call: NA; j_call: TRBJ1-5